A selection of T cell receptor beta chains follows, all from one sample in a study of siplizumab effects on memory and regulatory T cells. TCRdb's copy holds only in-frame clones and misses some; the assay was immunoSEQ multiplex PCR. The sample gives about 120,000 clones, 94% of which show up once; roughly 1.5% is in the top ten. Input material: non-Treg CD4+ T cells sorted from blood. The receptors were gathered from a human donor in good health. The CDR3 runs from the conserved cysteine through the conserved F or W.

CDR3 protein,J gene,CDR3 length,V gene
CASSDRDSPPGELFF,TRBJ2-2,15,TRBV7-9
CASSMTTLAKNIQYF,TRBJ2-4,15,TRBV28
CASSEMGLAGGSRLYEQYF,TRBJ2-7,19,TRBV2
CSVRGGRMKTQYF,TRBJ2-5,13,TRBV29-1
CASSLGGGRQETQYF,TRBJ2-5,15,TRBV5-1
CASSLVMGVPQETQYF,TRBJ2-5,16,TRBV27
CASSYGGAGGEDEQFF,TRBJ2-1,16,TRBV6-5
CASSRGQVHMANVLTF,TRBJ2-6,16,TRBV5-8
CASSYSNYEQYF,TRBJ2-7,12,TRBV6-6
CASSLVYQLGDEQFF,TRBJ2-1,15,TRBV13
CASSPTSPGELFF,TRBJ2-2,13,TRBV5-4
CASSRDPSGSMYNEQFF,TRBJ2-1,17,TRBV5-1
CASSETRIGGHEQYF,TRBJ2-7,15,TRBV6-1
CASSLGRAWEQFF,TRBJ2-1,13,TRBV5-6